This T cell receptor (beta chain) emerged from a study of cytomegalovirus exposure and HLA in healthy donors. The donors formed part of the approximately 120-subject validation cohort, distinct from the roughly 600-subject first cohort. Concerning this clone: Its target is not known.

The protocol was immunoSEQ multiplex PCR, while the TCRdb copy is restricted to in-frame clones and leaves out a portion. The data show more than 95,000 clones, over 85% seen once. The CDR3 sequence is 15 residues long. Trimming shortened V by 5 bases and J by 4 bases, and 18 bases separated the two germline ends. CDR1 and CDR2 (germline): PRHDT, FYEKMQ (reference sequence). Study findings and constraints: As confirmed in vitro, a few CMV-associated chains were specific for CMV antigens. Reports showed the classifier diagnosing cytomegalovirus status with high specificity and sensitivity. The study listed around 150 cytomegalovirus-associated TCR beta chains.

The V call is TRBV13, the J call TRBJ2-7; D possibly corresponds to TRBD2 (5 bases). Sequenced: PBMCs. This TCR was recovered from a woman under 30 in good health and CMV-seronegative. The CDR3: CASSLRGTKQYEQYF. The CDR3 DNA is TGTGCCAGCAGCCTCCGGGGAACAAAACAATACGAGCAGTACTTC.